The 14 T cell receptor beta chains below come from one sample, sequenced in a study of blood T cell repertoires in COVID-19. Produced via immunoSEQ multiplex PCR; TCRdb's table is partial and in-frame only. The repertoire holds 200,000 to 250,000 clones, with around 83% as singletons. The sample comprised peripheral blood. All receptors come from a woman aged 65 to 85 with COVID-19, enrolled during active disease.

The chain carries TRBV18 and TRBJ2-7; 12 bases line up with TRBD2. In germline, CDR1 is KGHSH, CDR2 LQKENI. After removal of 1 base from V and 6 bases from J, the junction contained 1 base not matched to a gene. The CDR3 runs 14 residues. The CDR3 loop is CASSPRTSGAEQYF. CDR3 nucleotide sequence: TGTGCCAGCTCACCACGGACTAGCGGGGCCGAGCAGTACTTC.

The chain has TRBV6-5 and TRBJ1-5, with 8 bases fitting TRBD1. The V gene's germline CDR1 is MNHEY and CDR2 SVGAGI. This CDR3 comprises 14 residues. Trimming took 5 bases from V and 4 from J; bases not matched to a gene: 4. CDR3 loop: CASSRQGSNQPQHF. The CDR3 coding sequence is TGTGCCAGCAGTAGACAGGGGTCAAATCAGCCCCAGCATTTT.

The J gene is TRBJ1-5, the V gene TRBV6-5, with D possibly being TRBD1 (5 bases). The length of the CDR3 is 15 residues. Trimming took 0 bases from V and 10 from J, leaving 16 bases between them. The germline gives CDR1 MNHEY, CDR2 SVGAGI. The CDR3 sequence is CASSYSGQKDVPQHF. The CDR3 region has the DNA TGTGCCAGCAGTTACTCGGGGCAGAAAGACGTACCCCAGCATTTT.

The J gene is TRBJ1-5, the V gene TRBV6-5; no clear D. Germline V gives CDR1 MNHEY, CDR2 SVGAGI. The CDR3 covers 15 residues. Trimming took 10 bases from V and 3 from J, leaving 19 bases between them. DNA of the CDR3: TGTGCCACCCTTTTACAAGGCGGGCTCAATCAGCCCCAGCATTTT. Its translation: CATLLQGGLNQPQHF.

This clone was recorded once. V usage is TRBV2 and J usage is TRBJ2-2, with TRBD2 matching 12 bases. CDR3 size: 15 residues. Germline CDR1 and CDR2: SNHLY and FYNNEI. V lost 8 bases, J lost 0 bases, and 1 base stayed unmatched. CDR3 amino acids: CASLAGGTNTGELFF. CDR3 coding DNA: TGTGCCAGCCTAGCGGGGGGGACGAACACCGGGGAGCTGTTTTTT. Full variable domain (remainder filled in from reference TRBV2 and TRBJ2-2): EPEVTQTPSHQVTQMGQEVILRCVPISNHLYFYWYRQILGQKVEFLVSFYNNEISEKSEIFDDQFSVERPDGSNFTLKIRSTKLEDSAMYFCASLAGGTNTGELFFGEGSRLTVL.

This sequence joins TRBV19 and TRBJ2-7; 11 bases map to TRBD1. V lost 3 bases, J lost 2 bases, and 6 bases stayed unmatched. The germline CDR1 and CDR2 sequences are LNHDA and SQIVND (reference sequence). The CDR3 covers 16 residues. CDR3 sequence reads: CASSMAKDRGPYEQYF. The CDR3 DNA is TGTGCCAGTAGTATGGCGAAGGACAGGGGGCCCTACGAGCAGTACTTC.

The gene calls are TRBV5-1 and TRBJ1-1; D possibly corresponds to TRBD1 (6 bases). Between the trimmed V and J ends, which lost 6 bases and 1 base, there was a span of 19 bases. Germline V gene sequence: CDR1 SGHRS, CDR2 YFSETQ. The CDR3 extends over 16 amino acids. CDR3 sequence reads: CASNGRGASSNTEAFF. In DNA form, the CDR3 reads TGCGCCAGCAACGGGCGGGGGGCGAGCTCGAACACTGAAGCTTTCTTT.

The chain carries TRBV6-1 and TRBJ1-2; a possible D gene is TRBD1 (6 bases). CDR3 length: 17 amino acids. The germline CDR1 and CDR2 sequences are MNHNS and SASEGT. The V end lost 3 bases, the J end lost 4 bases, and 21 bases lay between the germline ends. The CDR3 region is CASSDRLGTPTSYGYTF. The CDR3 bases are TGTGCCAGCAGTGACCGCCTTGGGACACCGACCTCCTATGGCTACACCTTC.

The CDR3 sequence: CAISESGSYEQYF. The CDR3 DNA reads TGTGCCATCAGTGAGTCCGGGAGTTACGAGCAGTACTTC. The rearrangement uses TRBV10-3 and TRBJ2-7; D may be TRBD2 (6 bases). The CDR3 spans 13 residues. The germline CDR1 and CDR2 sequences are ENHRY and SYGVKD. V was shortened by 0 bases and J by 4 bases, with 7 bases between the two germline ends.

The chain carries TRBV28 and TRBJ1-2; maybe TRBD1 (5 bases). Looked up from germline, CDR1 is MDHEN and CDR2 is SYDVKM. The V gene lost 1 base and the J gene lost 4 bases, with 10 bases spanning the gap. This CDR3 spans 14 amino acids. The CDR3 region is CASSLSGGSYGYTF. The CDR3 nucleotides are TGTGCCAGCAGTTTATCCGGGGGGAGCTATGGCTACACCTTC.

The chain uses TRBV6-1 and TRBJ2-6; D might be TRBD1 (6 bases). Germline CDR1 and CDR2: MNHNS and SASEGT. This CDR3 has 15 amino acids. V gave up 6 bases and J gave up 3 bases, with 12 bases separating them. The CDR3 DNA is TGTGCCAGCAGACAGACAGGAGGTGGGGCCAACGTCCTGACTTTC. This encodes CASRQTGGGANVLTF.

The chain links TRBV5-1 to TRBJ2-2, with 10 bases identical to TRBD1. The CDR3 runs 14 residues. Trimming took 4 bases from V and 6 from J; bases not matched to a gene: 3. CDR1 and CDR2 from the germline V gene are SGHRS and YFSETQ. CDR3 in DNA: TGCGCCAGCAGCCGGGACAGGGGCGCCGGGGAGCTGTTTTTT. Protein sequence: CASSRDRGAGELFF. Drawing the rest from reference TRBV5-1 and TRBJ2-2, the complete variable domain is KAGVTQTPRYLIKTRGQQVTLSCSPISGHRSVSWYQQTPGQGLQFLFEYFSETQRNKGNFPGRFSGRQFSNSRSEMNVSTLELGDSALYLCASSRDRGAGELFFGEGSRLTVL.

V usage is TRBV11-2 and J usage is TRBJ2-7; TRBD1 aligns across 9 bases. CDR1 is SGHAT, CDR2 FQNNGV, per germline. The V gene end was trimmed by 4 bases and the J gene end by 7 bases; junction bases not matched to a gene: 11. The CDR3 is 15 amino acids. This CDR3 is CASSYGQGNRLEQYF. The CDR3 nucleotides read TGTGCCAGCAGCTACGGACAGGGGAACCGTCTGGAGCAGTACTTC.

This chain connects TRBV7-2 to TRBJ1-1, with D possibly matching TRBD1 (6 bases). The CDR3 runs to 16 residues. Germline CDR1 reads SGHTA; CDR2 reads FQGNSA. Trimming pared 3 bases from V and 4 bases from J, leaving 18 bases between. The CDR3 DNA is TGTGCCAGCAGCTTGTCAGGTAGTCAGGGGATCACTGAAGCTTTCTTT. Protein: CASSLSGSQGITEAFF.